This entry concerns a single T cell receptor (beta chain). Antigen unknown. Genomic DNA came from frozen unsorted single-cell suspensions. The V gene's germline CDR1 is SGHRS and CDR2 YFSETQ. V was pared by 4 bases and J by 8 bases, with 16 bases of the junction left unmatched. The CDR3 spans 16 residues. The source of the sample is a study of immune cell composition in non-small cell lung cancer. TCRdb keeps only in-frame clones here, not all; method: immunoSEQ multiplex PCR. The profile shows roughly 3,700 clones, around 68% of them singletons. General study points: In adenocarcinoma, maximal tumour-associated clone frequency tracked TIL tumour reactivity.

The TCR comes from a human donor with non-small cell lung cancer. The sample taken for sequencing was lung tumor tissue. The chain links TRBV5-1 to TRBJ1-2, with 8 bases identical to TRBD1. The CDR3 sequence is CASSVGSDRVLGGYTF. The CDR3 DNA follows: TGCGCCAGCAGCGTTGGATCGGACAGGGTATTGGGGGGCTACACCTTC.